This T cell receptor beta chain is from a study of post-analysis software for immune sequencing data. Study in general: Patients had relapsing-remitting, secondary progressive or progressive-relapsing multiple sclerosis; some lacked subtype.

V was clipped by 4 bases and J by 9 bases; unmatched bases: 7. CDR1 and CDR2 from the germline V gene are SGHRS and YFSETQ. This CDR3 region has 13 residues. Study-wide results and limits: In patients, TRBV5-6, TRBV5-1 and TRBV20-1 belonged to several TRBV segments found more frequently than in controls. Strong same-batch co-clustering of samples appeared with F measure clustering. Versus controls, multiple sclerosis patients showed significantly lower diversity (normalized Chao1).

Worth noting for this clonotype: Its antigen remains unknown.

TCR beta libraries were prepared from cDNA with unique molecular identifiers. Hundreds of thousands of cDNA molecules came from approximately 1 to 10 million T cells. From the PCR reads, TCRdb called clonotypes with MiXCR, one entry per CDR3 protein. Among about 760,000 distinct CDR3 sequences listed, 25% to 30% were seen once. The sequenced sample was blood. This clonotype was sampled from a girl aged 10 to 17 with multiple sclerosis. The chain links TRBV5-1 to TRBJ2-1, with 7 positions matching TRBD2. The CDR3 region is CASSATSDGEQFF. Here the CDR3 DNA reads TGCGCCAGCAGCGCTACTAGCGATGGTGAGCAGTTCTTC.